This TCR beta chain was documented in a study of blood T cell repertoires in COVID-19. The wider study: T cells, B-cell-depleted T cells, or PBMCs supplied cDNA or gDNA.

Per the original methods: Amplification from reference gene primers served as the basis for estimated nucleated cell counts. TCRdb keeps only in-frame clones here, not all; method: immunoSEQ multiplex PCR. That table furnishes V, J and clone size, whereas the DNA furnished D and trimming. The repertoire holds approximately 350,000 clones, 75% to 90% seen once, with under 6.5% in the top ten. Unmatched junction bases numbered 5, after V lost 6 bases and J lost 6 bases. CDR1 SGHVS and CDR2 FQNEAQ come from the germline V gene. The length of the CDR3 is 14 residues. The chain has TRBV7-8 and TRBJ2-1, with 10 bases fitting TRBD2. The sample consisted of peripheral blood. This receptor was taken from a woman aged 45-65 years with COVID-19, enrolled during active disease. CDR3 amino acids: CASSYTSGTNEQFF. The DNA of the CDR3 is TGTGCCAGCAGTTATACTAGCGGGACCAATGAGCAGTTCTTC.